The clone carrying this T cell receptor (beta chain) was seen only a few times. Its antigen is not identified. The data stem from a study of T cell clonotyping in hematopoietic cell transplantation. Study results and caveats: Few recipient clonotypes overlapped donors; over 97% were de novo at given depth. Graft donor and pretransplant recipient Inverse Simpson Index values predicted broader posttransplant TCR diversity.

This CDR3 contains 14 residues. The junction had 8 bases not matched to a gene; V was cut back by 7 bases and J by 0 bases. In germline, CDR1 is SQVTM, CDR2 ANQGSEA. Only in-frame clones appear in the TCRdb table, and some are missing; sequencing was by immunoSEQ multiplex PCR. The top ten clones hold approximately 12% of a sample with some 16,000 clones, around 55% of them seen once. This chain connects TRBV29-1 to TRBJ2-5; TRBD1 matches at 7 bases. The receptor comes from a male patient in his fifties who had an allogeneic stem cell transplant from an unrelated donor, so T cells may come from the graft donor. Some clones in this sample may be carry-over from other donors' samples. The sample consisted of PBMCs, taken 30 days after allogeneic stem cell transplant. The CDR3 sequence is CSADDDRDQETQYF. CDR3 coding DNA: TGCAGCGCCGACGACGACAGGGACCAAGAGACCCAGTACTTC.